The table lists the clone carrying this T cell receptor (beta chain) with a few counts. CDR1 MNHEY and CDR2 SMNVEV come from the germline V gene (reference sequence). V was shortened by 6 bases and J by 5 bases, with 14 bases between the two germline ends. The CDR3 covers 15 residues. This sample was included in a study of blood T cell repertoires in COVID-19. At the level of the study: Sites across the United States, Italy and Spain contributed samples from acute and convalescent COVID-19.

In the authors' methods: Using reference gene primer amplification, nucleated cell counts were estimated. Sequenced by immunoSEQ multiplex PCR; TCRdb stores in-frame clones only, minus some. D and trimming were read from the DNA, whereas the V and J calls and clone size are those reported in that table. The sample has 350,000 to 550,000 clones, 87% seen once; the top ten hold roughly 1.9%. Participant-given clinical history determined each cohort assignment. The gene calls are TRBV27 and TRBJ1-6; D perhaps matches TRBD1 (5 bases). The source of this sequence is a woman under 30 with acute COVID-19. The sequencing input was PBMCs or T cells enriched from blood (not recorded which). CDR3 sequence: CASRRAGGNNSPLHF. For the CDR3, the DNA is TGTGCCAGCAGGAGGGCGGGGGGAAATAATTCACCCCTCCACTTT.